Following are 14 T cell receptor beta chains from one sample sequenced in a study of T cell repertoires in cytomegalovirus infection. TCRdb analysed the reads with MiXCR anew, one entry per CDR3 protein. The profile covers 200,000 to 300,000 distinct CDR3 sequences, with about 7% appearing a single time and under 7.5% taken by the ten largest. The specimen was PBMCs. These receptor sequences come from a human donor in good health (CMV status not recorded). Some clones in this sample may be carry-over from other donors' samples.

This clonotype was counted many times. V is TRBV29-1 and J is TRBJ2-7; 7 bases agree with TRBD1. Per the germline V gene, CDR1 is SQVTM and CDR2 is ANQGSEA. The CDR3 is 13 residues long. With 4 bases clipped from V and 7 bases from J, the junction kept 10 bases outside the gene matches. This CDR3 reads CSVADRPLGEQYF. Written as DNA, the CDR3 is TGCAGCGTTGCGGACAGGCCTTTGGGGGAGCAGTACTTC.

This clonotype was counted only a few times. The rearrangement uses TRBV10-3 and TRBJ2-1; 10 bases are shared with TRBD1. CDR3 length: 15 amino acids. Losses at the gene ends were 4 bases for V and 3 bases for J; bases not matched to a gene: 3. CDR1 ENHRY and CDR2 SYGVKD come from the germline V gene. CDR3 DNA: TGTGCCATCAGTGTAAGGGACAGGGGCTACAATGAGCAGTTCTTC. It encodes CAISVRDRGYNEQFF.

This clonotype was detected ten times or more. The chain uses TRBV28 and TRBJ1-1; no reliable D call. The CDR3 loop spans 16 amino acids. The ends were cut back, 7 bases at V and 5 bases at J, with 23 bases in the middle. Looked up from germline, CDR1 is MDHEN and CDR2 is SYDVKM. The DNA of the CDR3 is TGTGCCAGCACCATCCGACAAGACACCCCGCGGACTGAAGCTTTCTTT. Translated, it gives CASTIRQDTPRTEAFF.

The chain links TRBV19 to TRBJ2-3; D is ambiguous. The CDR3 is 16 residues long. V shed 10 bases and J shed 5 bases, with 25 bases lying between them. The germline V gene has CDR1 LNHDA and CDR2 SQIVND (reference sequence). The CDR3 reads CATPENLDGSGDTQYF. The CDR3 nucleotides read TGTGCCACCCCGGAGAATCTAGACGGCAGTGGAGATACGCAGTATTTT.

This clonotype was seen at least ten times. This chain uses TRBV7-2 with TRBJ1-4; D gene ambiguous. Trimming shortened V by 1 base and J by 8 bases, and 17 bases separated the two germline ends. CDR1 and CDR2 (germline): SGHTA, FQGNSA. The CDR3 totals 16 residues. CDR3 region: CASSLDPTDRGEKLFF. The CDR3 DNA reads TGTGCCAGCAGCTTAGACCCCACGGATCGAGGGGAAAAACTGTTTTTT.

Ten or more counts support this clonotype. The chain has TRBV28 and TRBJ2-7, with 8 bases fitting TRBD2. Germline assignment: CDR1 MDHEN and CDR2 SYDVKM. V was pared by 3 bases and J by 2 bases, with 6 bases of the junction left unmatched. This CDR3 spans 15 amino acids. CDR3 sequence: CASSFGAGVPYEQYF. CDR3 DNA: TGTGCCAGCAGTTTTGGAGCGGGGGTGCCCTACGAGCAGTACTTC.

This clonotype was detected ten times or more. The V gene is TRBV30, the J gene TRBJ1-2, with TRBD1 as a possible D gene (5 bases). The V end was cut by 4 bases, the J end by 8 bases, with 17 bases between. CDR1 GTSNPN and CDR2 SVGIG come from the germline V gene (reference sequence). This CDR3 spans 13 amino acids. The CDR3 DNA is TGTGCCTGGACCCGGGGGAACGGTCGGGGCTACACCTTC. Translated: CAWTRGNGRGYTF.

The sample holds many counts of this clonotype. The chain links TRBV11-2 to TRBJ1-1; D is unresolved. The germline V and J ends were trimmed by 0 bases and 5 bases, with 13 bases remaining between them. This CDR3 contains 15 residues. Germline V gene sequence: CDR1 SGHAT, CDR2 FQNNGV. The CDR3 DNA sequence: TGTGCCAGCAGCTTAGATCAATTCCGGGCAACTGAAGCTTTCTTT. It yields the protein CASSLDQFRATEAFF.

This clonotype was counted ten times or more. The rearrangement links TRBV19 to TRBJ1-5; tentative D call: TRBD1 (5 bases). Germline values: CDR1 LNHDA, CDR2 SQIVND (reference sequence). The CDR3 contains 15 residues. Trimming stripped 4 bases from V and 4 bases from J, with 14 bases between. The CDR3 is CASSTAGTVNQPQHF. The CDR3 DNA sequence: TGTGCCAGTAGTACCGCCGGGACGGTAAATCAGCCCCAGCATTTT.

This clonotype showed up many times. This chain links TRBV4-2 with TRBJ1-1, with D perhaps TRBD1 (5 bases). CDR1 is LGHNA and CDR2 is YNFKEQ in the germline V gene. CDR3 length equals 13 residues. Trimming pared 6 bases from V and 4 bases from J, leaving 12 bases between. DNA of the CDR3: TGTGCCAGCAGGGGGGGGGTGGGCACTGAAGCTTTCTTT. Protein product: CASRGGVGTEAFF.

This clonotype was seen ten or more times. The V and J genes are TRBV5-4 and TRBJ1-4, with 12 bases fitting TRBD1. Germline V gives CDR1 SGHNT, CDR2 YYREEE (reference sequence). This CDR3 region has 19 residues. Unmatched junction bases numbered 15, after V lost 1 base and J lost 8 bases. CDR3 amino acids: CASSLPHMGTGTGGEKLFF. CDR3 coding DNA: TGTGCCAGCAGCTTGCCCCATATGGGAACCGGGACAGGGGGCGAAAAACTGTTTTTT.

This clonotype was observed at least ten times. The chain recombines TRBV7-9 with TRBJ1-1; 9 nucleotides line up with TRBD1. The V gene end was trimmed by 5 bases and the J gene end by 1 base; junction bases not matched to a gene: 5. CDR3 size: 15 residues. Germline lookup yields CDR1 SEHNR and CDR2 FQNEAQ (reference sequence). CDR3 in amino acids: CASSPRTGENTEAFF. DNA of the CDR3: TGTGCCAGCAGCCCGCGGACAGGGGAGAACACTGAAGCTTTCTTT. The full variable domain, its missing parts supplied by reference TRBV7-9 and TRBJ1-1, is DTGVSQNPRHKITKRGQNVTFRCDPISEHNRLYWYRQTLGQGPEFLTYFQNEAQLEKSRLLSDRFSAERPKGSFSTLEIQRTEQGDSAMYLCASSPRTGENTEAFFGQGTRLTVV.

This clonotype was seen ten or more times. The rearrangement joins TRBV14 to TRBJ2-7; D possibly corresponds to TRBD2 (7 bases). From germline, CDR1 is SGHDN and CDR2 FVKESK. This CDR3 contains 15 residues. Trimming removed 2 bases at V and 6 bases at J, with 17 bases between. The CDR3 loop is CASSQRGGAHGEQYF. CDR3 bases: TGTGCCAGCAGCCAAAGAGGGGGGGCGCACGGCGAGCAGTACTTC. Full variable domain (outside the CDR3, taken from reference TRBV14 and TRBJ2-7): EAGVTQFPSHSVIEKGQTVTLRCDPISGHDNLYWYRRVMGKEIKFLLHFVKESKQDESGMPNNRFLAERTGGTYSTLKVQPAELEDSGVYFCASSQRGGAHGEQYFGPGTRLTVT.

This clonotype has ten or more counts. V usage is TRBV20-1 and J usage is TRBJ1-5, with no clear D. Trimming cost V 0 bases and J 2 bases, with 8 bases left between them. From germline, CDR1 is DFQATT and CDR2 SNEGSKA (reference sequence). The CDR3 is 14 amino acids. CDR3 nucleotides: TGCAGTGCTAGAGATTCTCGGGGCAATCAGCCCCAGCATTTT. Translation: CSARDSRGNQPQHF.